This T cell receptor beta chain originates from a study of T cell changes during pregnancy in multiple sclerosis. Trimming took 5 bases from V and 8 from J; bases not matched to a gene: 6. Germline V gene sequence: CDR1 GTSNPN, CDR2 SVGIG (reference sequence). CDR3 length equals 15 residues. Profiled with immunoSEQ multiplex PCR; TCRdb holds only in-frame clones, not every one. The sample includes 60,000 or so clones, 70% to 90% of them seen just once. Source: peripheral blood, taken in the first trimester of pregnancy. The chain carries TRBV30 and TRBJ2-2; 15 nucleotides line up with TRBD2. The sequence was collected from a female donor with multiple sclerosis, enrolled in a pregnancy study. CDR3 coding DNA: TGTGCCTGGGGAGGACTAGCGGGAGGGCCAGGGGAGCTGTTTTTT. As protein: CAWGGLAGGPGELFF.